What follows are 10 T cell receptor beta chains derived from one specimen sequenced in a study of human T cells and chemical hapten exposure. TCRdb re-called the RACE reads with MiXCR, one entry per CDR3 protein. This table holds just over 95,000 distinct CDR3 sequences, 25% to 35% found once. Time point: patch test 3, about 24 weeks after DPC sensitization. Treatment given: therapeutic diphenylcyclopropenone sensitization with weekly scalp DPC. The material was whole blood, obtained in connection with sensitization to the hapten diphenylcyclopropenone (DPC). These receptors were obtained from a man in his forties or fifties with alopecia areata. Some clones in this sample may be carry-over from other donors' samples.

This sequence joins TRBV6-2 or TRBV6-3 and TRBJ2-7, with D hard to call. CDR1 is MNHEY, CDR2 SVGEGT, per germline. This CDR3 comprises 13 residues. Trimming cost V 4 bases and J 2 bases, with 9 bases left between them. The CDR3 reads CASSSPVPYEQYF. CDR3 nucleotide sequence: TGTGCCAGCAGTTCCCCCGTGCCCTACGAGCAGTACTTC.

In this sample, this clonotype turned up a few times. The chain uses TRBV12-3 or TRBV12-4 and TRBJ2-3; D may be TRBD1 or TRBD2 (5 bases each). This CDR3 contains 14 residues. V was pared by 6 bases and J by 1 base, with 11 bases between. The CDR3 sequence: CASRPGPGTDTQYF. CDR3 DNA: TGTGCCAGCAGGCCGGGACCGGGCACAGATACGCAGTATTTT.

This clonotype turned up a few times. CDR3 sequence reads: CASSLKVGTPVVGGQYF. As DNA, the CDR3 is TGTGCCAGCAGCTTAAAAGTCGGGACCCCAGTAGTTGGGGGCCAGTACTTC. This chain joins TRBV7-2 and TRBJ2-5, with D possibly being TRBD1 or TRBD2 (5 bases each). Germline CDR1 is SGHTA and CDR2 is FQGNSA. The CDR3 contains 17 residues. The V end lost 2 bases, the J end lost 10 bases, and 26 bases lay between the germline ends.

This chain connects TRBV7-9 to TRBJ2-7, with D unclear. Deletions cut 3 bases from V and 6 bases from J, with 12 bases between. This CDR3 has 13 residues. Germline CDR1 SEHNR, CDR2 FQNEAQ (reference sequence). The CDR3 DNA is TGTGCCAGCAGCTTCCCCTCCACGGGCGAGCAGTACTTC. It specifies CASSFPSTGEQYF. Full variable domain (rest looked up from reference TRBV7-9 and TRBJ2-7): DTGVSQNPRHKITKRGQNVTFRCDPISEHNRLYWYRQTLGQGPEFLTYFQNEAQLEKSRLLSDRFSAERPKGSFSTLEIQRTEQGDSAMYLCASSFPSTGEQYFGPGTRLTVT.

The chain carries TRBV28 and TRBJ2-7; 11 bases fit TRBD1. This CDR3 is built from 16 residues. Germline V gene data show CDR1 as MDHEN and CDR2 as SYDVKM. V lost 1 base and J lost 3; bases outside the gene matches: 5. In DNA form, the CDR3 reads TGTGCCAGCAGTTTATCCCCGGGACAGGGGGACTACGAGCAGTACTTC. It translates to CASSLSPGQGDYEQYF.

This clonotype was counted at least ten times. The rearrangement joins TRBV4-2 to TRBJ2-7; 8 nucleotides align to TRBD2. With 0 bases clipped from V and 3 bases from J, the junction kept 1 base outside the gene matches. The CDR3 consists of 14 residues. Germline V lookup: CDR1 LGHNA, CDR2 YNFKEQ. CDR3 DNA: TGTGCCAGCAGCCAAGAAGGGACTAGCTACGAGCAGTACTTC. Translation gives CASSQEGTSYEQYF.

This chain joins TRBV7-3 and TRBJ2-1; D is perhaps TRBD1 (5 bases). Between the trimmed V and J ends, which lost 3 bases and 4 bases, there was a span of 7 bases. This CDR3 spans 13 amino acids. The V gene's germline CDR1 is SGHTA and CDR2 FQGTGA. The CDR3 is CASSLGRYNEQFF. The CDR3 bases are TGTGCCAGCAGCTTGGGGCGTTACAATGAGCAGTTCTTC.

CDR3 coding DNA: TGCAGTGCTAGGGGACTCGCCACAGATACGCAGTATTTT. It translates to CSARGLATDTQYF. This sequence joins TRBV20-1 and TRBJ2-3, with TRBD2 as a possible D gene (6 bases). This CDR3 has 13 residues. Trimming pared 3 bases from V and 2 bases from J, leaving 9 bases between. Germline lookup yields CDR1 DFQATT and CDR2 SNEGSKA (reference sequence).

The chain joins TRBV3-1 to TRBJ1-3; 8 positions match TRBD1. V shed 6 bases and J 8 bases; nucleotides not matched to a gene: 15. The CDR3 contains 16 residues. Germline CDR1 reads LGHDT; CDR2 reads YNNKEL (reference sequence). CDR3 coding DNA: TGTGCCAGCAGTCCCTCAGGACAGGGCGCGGCGGACACCATATATTTT. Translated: CASSPSGQGAADTIYF. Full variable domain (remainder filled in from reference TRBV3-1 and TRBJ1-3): DTAVSQTPKYLVTQMGNDKSIKCEQNLGHDTMYWYKQDSKKFLKIMFSYNNKELIINETVPNRFSPKSPDKAHLNLHINSLELGDSAVYFCASSPSGQGAADTIYFGEGSWLTVV.

The CDR3 reads CASTSLLTGGNTGELFF. In DNA form, the CDR3 reads TGCGCCAGCACGTCACTTCTGACAGGGGGCAACACCGGGGAGCTGTTTTTT. The chain is built from TRBV5-1 and TRBJ2-2, with TRBD1 matching 10 bases. The V segment lost 6 bases and the J segment 2 bases; nucleotides outside the gene matches: 10. The CDR3 is 17 amino acids. Germline V gene data show CDR1 as SGHRS and CDR2 as YFSETQ.